The rows below give T cell receptor beta chains drawn from one sample of a study of regulatory T cells in long-lasting Graves disease. TCRdb reprocessed the multiplex PCR reads with MiXCR, giving one entry per CDR3 protein. The repertoire includes around 450,000 distinct CDR3 sequences, about 15% of them detected once, and about 7.8% sits in the top ten. This sample was also put to use in a study of T cells in Graves' hyperthyroidism and ophthalmopathy.

The sample in question was peripheral blood mononuclear cells (PBMCs), obtained at new diagnosis, from a patient treated with antithyroid drugs. These receptors were collected from a woman between 40 and 50 years old with Graves disease. Both conserved end residues are part of each CDR3. The D gene is left open where the match is weak. Some rows have no size entry. The others give once, few or many, or a class for an expanded clone.

CDR3: CASSLTPEGTEAFF
DNA: TGTGCCAGCAGTTTGACCCCTGAGGGCACTGAAGCTTTCTTT
D: NA
V: TRBV2
J: TRBJ1-1
size: many

CDR3: CSARKGAGGYGYTF
DNA: TGCAGTGCAAGGAAGGGTGCCGGAGGGTATGGCTACACCTTC
D: NA
V: TRBV20-1
J: TRBJ1-2
size: NA

CDR3: CASSRRTGGATGELFF
DNA: TGTGCCAGCAGCCGACGGACAGGGGGCGCCACCGGGGAGCTGTTTTTT
D: TRBD1
V: TRBV28
J: TRBJ2-2
size: NA

CDR3: CASSPTTGTSNYGYTF
DNA: TGCGCCAGCAGCCCTACGACAGGAACTTCCAACTATGGCTACACCTTC
D: NA
V: TRBV5-1
J: TRBJ1-2
size: many

CDR3: CASADVVEQFF
DNA: TGTGCCAGCGCGGATGTGGTTGAGCAGTTCTTC
D: NA
V: TRBV7-9
J: TRBJ2-1
size: many

CDR3: CSVEGAGASEQFF
DNA: TGCAGCGTTGAAGGGGCAGGGGCCAGTGAGCAGTTCTTC
D: NA
V: TRBV29-1
J: TRBJ2-1
size: many

CDR3: CSVPGTDTQYF
DNA: TGCAGCGTCCCCGGGACAGATACGCAGTATTTT
D: NA
V: TRBV29-1
J: TRBJ2-3
size: NA

CDR3: CSARPSSYNEQFF
DNA: TGCAGTGCTAGGCCTTCTAGCTACAATGAGCAGTTCTTC
D: NA
V: TRBV20-1
J: TRBJ2-1
size: many

CDR3: CASSHPSGTGKEKLFF
DNA: TGTGCCAGCAGCCACCCATCCGGGACAGGCAAAGAAAAACTGTTTTTT
D: TRBD1
V: TRBV3-1
J: TRBJ1-4
size: many

CDR3: CASSVGAPGDEQFF
DNA: TGTGCCAGCAGCGTGGGAGCTCCGGGGGATGAGCAGTTCTTC
D: NA
V: TRBV9
J: TRBJ2-1
size: many

CDR3: CASSQDMEQSSYNEQFF
DNA: TGCGCCAGCAGCCAAGATATGGAACAGAGCTCCTACAATGAGCAGTTCTTC
D: NA
V: TRBV4-3
J: TRBJ2-1
size: NA

CDR3: CASSLAEGANTGELFF
DNA: TGCGCCAGCAGCTTGGCCGAGGGGGCAAACACCGGGGAGCTGTTTTTT
D: TRBD1
V: TRBV5-1
J: TRBJ2-2
size: NA

CDR3: CASSVGLGIPKQFF
DNA: TGTGCCAGCAGCGTCGGACTAGGAATCCCAAAGCAGTTCTTC
D: TRBD2
V: TRBV7-2
J: TRBJ2-1
size: NA

CDR3: CASNLGRAGGEQFF
DNA: TGTGCCAGCAACTTAGGCAGGGCAGGGGGTGAGCAGTTCTTC
D: TRBD1
V: TRBV11-2
J: TRBJ2-1
size: few

CDR3: CSASTSGSIYEQFF
DNA: TGCAGTGCTTCGACTAGCGGGAGTATCTATGAGCAGTTCTTC
D: TRBD2
V: TRBV20-1
J: TRBJ2-1
size: many

CDR3: CASRELDRGVTNYGYTF
DNA: TGTGCCAGCAGGGAGCTGGACAGGGGGGTTACTAACTATGGCTACACCTTC
D: TRBD1
V: TRBV6-1
J: TRBJ1-2
size: many

CDR3: CASSTGLPGNEQFF
DNA: TGTGCCAGCAGCACGGGACTGCCCGGGAATGAGCAGTTCTTC
D: NA
V: TRBV5-6
J: TRBJ2-1
size: NA

CDR3: CASSNRAGGNIQYF
DNA: TGTGCCAGTAGTAACCGCGCAGGAGGGAACATTCAGTACTTC
D: NA
V: TRBV19
J: TRBJ2-4
size: few

CDR3: CASRAGNTIYF
DNA: TGTGCCAGCAGGGCGGGAAACACCATATATTTT
D: NA
V: TRBV6-2/TRBV6-3
J: TRBJ1-3
size: NA

CDR3: CASRSKDGADTQYF
DNA: TGTGCCAGCAGATCTAAAGATGGGGCAGATACGCAGTATTTT
D: NA
V: TRBV7-6
J: TRBJ2-3
size: few

CDR3: CASRSYGGYGGANVLTF
DNA: TGTGCCAGCAGAAGTTACGGGGGGTATGGTGGGGCCAACGTCCTGACTTTC
D: TRBD2
V: TRBV6-1
J: TRBJ2-6
size: many

CDR3: CASSQAAATFHEQYF
DNA: TGTGCCAGCAGCCAAGCGGCAGCTACATTCCACGAGCAGTACTTC
D: NA
V: TRBV14
J: TRBJ2-7
size: many

CDR3: CASGEVISGNTIYF
DNA: TGTGCCAGTGGCGAGGTCATCTCTGGAAACACCATATATTTT
D: NA
V: TRBV6-1
J: TRBJ1-3
size: few

CDR3: CAITRGTSYEQYF
DNA: TGTGCCATCACCCGGGGGACCTCCTACGAGCAGTACTTC
D: NA
V: TRBV10-3
J: TRBJ2-7
size: many

CDR3: CASRGSGPYEQYF
DNA: TGTGCCAGCAGAGGTAGCGGGCCCTACGAGCAGTACTTC
D: TRBD2
V: TRBV2
J: TRBJ2-7
size: NA

CDR3: CASSLQGASTEAFF
DNA: TGTGCCAGCAGCTTACAGGGGGCGAGCACTGAAGCTTTCTTT
D: TRBD1
V: TRBV7-3
J: TRBJ1-1
size: many

CDR3: CASSRPPYQPQHF
DNA: TGTGCCAGCAGCAGGCCCCCCTATCAGCCCCAGCATTTT
D: NA
V: TRBV28
J: TRBJ1-5
size: NA

CDR3: CASSPGTANVGYTF
DNA: TGTGCCAGCTCACCAGGGACAGCGAATGTTGGCTACACCTTC
D: TRBD1
V: TRBV18
J: TRBJ1-2
size: many

CDR3: CASRTTSGSVDTQYF
DNA: TGTGCCAGCAGAACAACTAGCGGGAGTGTGGATACGCAGTATTTT
D: TRBD2
V: TRBV27
J: TRBJ2-3
size: NA

CDR3: CASSFSLPPSGRHSYNEQFF
DNA: TGTGCCAGCAGTTTTAGCCTCCCACCTAGCGGGAGGCACTCCTACAATGAGCAGTTCTTC
D: TRBD2
V: TRBV12-3/TRBV12-4
J: TRBJ2-1
size: many

CDR3: CASSQAPGTGGRAFF
DNA: TGTGCCAGCAGCCAAGCACCAGGGACAGGGGGCCGAGCTTTCTTT
D: TRBD1
V: TRBV3-1
J: TRBJ1-1
size: few

CDR3: CAWGYPASGRLNEQFF
DNA: TGTGCCTGGGGATATCCGGCTAGCGGGAGGTTGAATGAGCAGTTCTTC
D: TRBD2
V: TRBV30
J: TRBJ2-1
size: many

CDR3: CATSDARIGTQYF
DNA: TGTGCCACCAGTGACGCGAGGATTGGGACCCAGTACTTC
D: NA
V: TRBV24-1
J: TRBJ2-5
size: many

CDR3: CASSSGQGDTGELFF
DNA: TGTGCCAGCAGTTCGGGACAGGGTGACACCGGGGAGCTGTTTTTT
D: TRBD1
V: TRBV12-3/TRBV12-4
J: TRBJ2-2
size: many

CDR3: CASSLSTLRTDTQYF
DNA: TGTGCCAGCAGCTTAAGTACACTCCGCACAGATACGCAGTATTTT
D: NA
V: TRBV7-6
J: TRBJ2-3
size: many

CDR3: CASSPRWSSTDTQYF
DNA: TGTGCCAGCAGTCCGCGCTGGAGTTCTACAGATACGCAGTATTTT
D: NA
V: TRBV5-8
J: TRBJ2-3
size: NA

CDR3: CASSLRTLSSRGYTF
DNA: TGTGCCAGCAGTTTAAGGACCTTATCCTCGCGTGGCTACACCTTC
D: NA
V: TRBV28
J: TRBJ1-2
size: many

CDR3: CASSLANGRGYEQYF
DNA: TGCGCCAGCAGCTTGGCCAACGGGAGGGGCTACGAGCAGTACTTC
D: TRBD2
V: TRBV5-1
J: TRBJ2-7
size: many

CDR3: CASTSGNPNQPQHF
DNA: TGTGCCAGCACCTCCGGGAATCCAAATCAGCCCCAGCATTTT
D: NA
V: TRBV12-3/TRBV12-4
J: TRBJ1-5
size: many

CDR3: CASRSGGSNYGYTF
DNA: TGTGCCAGCCGATCAGGAGGGAGTAACTATGGCTACACCTTC
D: NA
V: TRBV27
J: TRBJ1-2
size: few

CDR3: CASSQEIGRGRYGYTF
DNA: TGTGCCAGCAGCCAGGAAATCGGTAGGGGACGGTATGGCTACACCTTC
D: NA
V: TRBV3-1
J: TRBJ1-2
size: few

CDR3: CSVTRLLMLGDTQYF
DNA: TGCAGCGTCACTAGACTGCTAATGTTGGGAGATACGCAGTATTTT
D: NA
V: TRBV29-1
J: TRBJ2-3
size: NA

CDR3: CASSPGTAGLAGVNEQFF
DNA: TGCGCCAGCAGCCCGGGAACCGCTGGACTAGCGGGAGTCAATGAGCAGTTCTTC
D: TRBD2
V: TRBV4-1
J: TRBJ2-1
size: NA

CDR3: CASGTGGNYGYTF
DNA: TGTGCCAGCGGGACAGGCGGGAACTATGGCTACACCTTC
D: TRBD1
V: TRBV6-2/TRBV6-3
J: TRBJ1-2
size: few

CDR3: CAWSVRGELFF
DNA: TGTGCCTGGAGTGTACGCGGGGAGCTGTTTTTT
D: NA
V: TRBV30
J: TRBJ2-2
size: few

CDR3: CASSYSSRTHQETQYF
DNA: TGTGCCAGCAGTTACTCGAGTAGGACCCATCAAGAGACCCAGTACTTC
D: NA
V: TRBV6-5
J: TRBJ2-5
size: many

CDR3: CATSGGGASGANVLTF
DNA: TGTGCCACCAGCGGGGGGGGGGCCTCTGGGGCCAACGTCCTGACTTTC
D: TRBD2
V: TRBV19
J: TRBJ2-6
size: NA